This T cell receptor (beta chain) comes out of a study of identical twins. Healthy Caucasians supplied all donations. TCRdb itself ran the 5' RACE reads through MiXCR, one entry per CDR3 protein. The sample has around 280,000 distinct CDR3 sequences, 8% to 9% seen once. Of note for this clonotype: Its antigen is unknown.

CDR1 and CDR2 from the germline V gene are SGHVS and FQNEAQ. This CDR3 is 14 amino acids long. V gave up 0 bases and J gave up 4 bases, with 10 bases separating them. Whole-study findings and limits: The study based its conclusions on cross-sectional statistical analysis and did not follow the same donors.

These records were also assigned to another study, of yellow fever vaccine responses in identical twins.

The sample consisted of memory (CD45RO+) T cells sorted from blood. The receptor's source is a woman aged 18 to 35 in good health. This chain joins TRBV7-8 and TRBJ2-7; D is uncertain. CDR3 in amino acids: CASSLASADYEQYF. CDR3 nucleotide sequence: TGTGCCAGCAGCTTAGCTTCGGCGGATTACGAGCAGTACTTC.